This record looks at one T cell receptor (beta chain) sequence and its context. Its antigen is not identified. This sample stems from a study of lymphopenia after photon versus proton radiotherapy. Study findings and constraints: Relative stability marked proton patients; photon patients lost diversity and naive cells.

Trimming stripped 3 bases from V and 3 bases from J, with 8 bases between. CDR3 length: 13 amino acids. From germline, CDR1 is MNHEY and CDR2 SMNVEV (reference sequence). Assay: immunoSEQ multiplex PCR; the TCRdb copy retains only in-frame clones and omits some. The sample lists roughly 25,000 clones, roughly 90% seen once, with approximately 0.74% in the top ten. Source: peripheral blood, taken from a patient treated with photon-based radiotherapy. J is TRBJ1-1 and V is TRBV27; no clear D. This TCR came from a woman between 50 and 59 years old with cholangiocarcinoma. CDR3 amino acids: CASSFSRYTEAFF. The CDR3, as DNA: TGTGCCAGCAGTTTTAGTCGGTACACTGAAGCTTTCTTT.